Each of the 3 T cell receptor beta chains below was sequenced from the same sample in a study of Tregs in tolerant kidney transplant recipients. Assay: immunoSEQ multiplex PCR; the TCRdb copy retains only in-frame clones and omits some. The sample records 90,000 to 130,000 clones, about 90% being singletons. The source was CD4+ T cells from blood, collected before the transplant. The source is a human donor who received a combined kidney and bone marrow transplant.

This clone was picked up one time. The rearrangement links TRBV27 to TRBJ1-2; the D gene is possibly TRBD1 (5 bases). Germline CDR1 MNHEY, CDR2 SMNVEV (reference sequence). The CDR3 runs to 13 residues. Trimming removed 3 bases at V and 6 bases at J, with 11 bases between. The CDR3: CASSFGQFDGYTF. The CDR3, as DNA: TGTGCCAGCAGTTTTGGACAATTTGATGGCTACACCTTC.

The sample holds one count of this clone. The rearrangement uses TRBV5-1 and TRBJ2-3, with 9 bases identical to TRBD1. The CDR3 is made up of 14 amino acids. V was clipped by 4 bases and J by 4 bases; unmatched bases: 4. Germline CDR1 and CDR2: SGHRS and YFSETQ. The CDR3 sequence is CASSATGGADTQYF. The DNA of the CDR3 is TGCGCCAGCAGCGCCACAGGGGGCGCAGATACGCAGTATTTT.

V usage is TRBV5-4 and J usage is TRBJ2-5; the D gene is possibly TRBD2 (6 bases). Trimming left V 0 bases short and J 2 bases short, with 20 bases between. CDR1 SGHNT and CDR2 YYREEE come from the germline V gene (reference sequence). This CDR3 is built from 18 residues. CDR3 loop: CASSLVMGEATEQETQYF. CDR3 in DNA: TGTGCCAGCAGCTTGGTAATGGGGGAGGCGACAGAACAAGAGACCCAGTACTTC.